A selection of T cell receptor beta chains follows, all from one sample in a study of glioma-infiltrating T cells. TCRdb reprocessed the multiplex PCR reads via MiXCR and lists one record per CDR3 protein. The data contain around 180,000 distinct CDR3 sequences, around 42% of them seen just once; the ten biggest clones take up roughly 5.2%. The specimen was glioma tissue, nonneoplastic brain tissue, or PBMCs (not recorded which). These receptors originate from a human donor with low-grade glioma or glioblastoma, undergoing nonglioma brain surgery, or in good health (not recorded which). Both conserved end residues are part of each CDR3. Clone size appears in some rows only: once, few, many, or a class for an expanded clone.

cdr3_length | j_call | v_call | clone_size | cdr3_aa
15 | TRBJ2-3 | TRBV4-2 | NA | CASSQLGGSTDTQYF
15 | TRBJ1-3 | TRBV12-3/TRBV12-4 | NA | CASSFRFPTGNTIYF
12 | TRBJ2-1 | TRBV27 | many | CASSFGYNEQFF
17 | TRBJ2-4 | TRBV15 | NA | CATSRDGSGGAKNIQYF
13 | TRBJ2-7 | TRBV7-6 | NA | CASSRAQGYEQYF
13 | TRBJ1-5 | TRBV28 | NA | CASSLNRYQPHHF
15 | TRBJ1-1 | TRBV12-3/TRBV12-4 | few | CASSPPIQGSLSAFF
14 | TRBJ2-3 | TRBV28 | many | CASHGVAVWDTQYF
13 | TRBJ1-1 | TRBV19 | few | CASSTQQGVLAFF
16 | TRBJ2-1 | TRBV2 | NA | CASSEATKSSYNEQLF
14 | TRBJ2-3 | TRBV18 | few | CASSPRQGIDTQYF
13 | TRBJ2-1 | TRBV29-1 | few | CSVGLSSYNEQFF
13 | TRBJ2-7 | TRBV29-1 | NA | CSVEADRGHEQYF
12 | TRBJ2-1 | TRBV20-1 | NA | CSASEVYNGQFF
12 | TRBJ2-1 | TRBV2 | NA | CASSASGTLQFF
16 | TRBJ2-5 | TRBV12-3/TRBV12-4 | NA | CASSPQTSGGGETQYF
15 | TRBJ2-1 | TRBV20-1 | NA | CSSRDPLGGRNEQFF